The T cell receptor (beta chain) under discussion was sequenced for a study of Graves' ophthalmopathy and Graves' hyperthyroidism. Across the whole study: Peripheral blood (taken before any treatment) was collected at initial diagnosis.

The authors amplified TCR beta CDR3 regions from RNA transcripts. After a first-round RT-PCR with HTBI primers, a second-round multiplex PCR was run. TCRdb reanalysed the multiplex PCR reads using MiXCR and keeps one entry per CDR3 protein. This table holds hundreds of thousands of distinct CDR3 sequences, over 40% found once. The CDR3 spans 15 residues. V was trimmed by 3 bases and J by 2 bases, leaving 11 bases between them. CDR1 and CDR2 from the germline V gene are SGHRS and YFSETQ. Exclusion covered patients with other autoimmune diseases or uncontrolled infections (as well as pregnancy or lactation). Diagnosis was based on clinical symptoms, serum thyroxine, TRAb, thyroid ultrasound and orbital computed tomography. This clonotype was recorded a few times. No antigen is known for it. Regarding the study as a whole: Thyroid clonotypes that were expanded above 0.001 frequency mostly also appeared in blood.

The chain has TRBV5-1 and TRBJ1-4; D is undetermined. The sequence was obtained from an adult man with Graves' ophthalmopathy. Material for sequencing was peripheral blood. CDR3 sequence reads: CASSSLGSTNEKLFF. CDR3 coding DNA: TGCGCCAGCAGCTCCTTAGGGAGTACTAATGAAAAACTGTTTTTT.